One and the same sample provided the 9 T cell receptor beta chains below, sequenced in a study of T cells in Graves' hyperthyroidism and ophthalmopathy. From RNA transcripts, TCR beta CDR3 regions were amplified. A first-round RT-PCR of the TCR CDR3 used the HTBI primer set. TCRdb called the multiplex PCR reads again in MiXCR, with one record for every CDR3 protein. This table has under 350,000 distinct CDR3 sequences, roughly 21% appearing once. Sequencing was carried out using blood. The receptors shown here come from a woman between 45 and 60 years old with Graves' hyperthyroidism.

This clonotype appeared many times. The chain employs TRBV5-1 and TRBJ1-1; D gene ambiguous. CDR3 length equals 14 residues. Trimming removed 1 base from V and 3 bases from J, with 10 bases in between. Germline-derived CDR1 and CDR2 are SGHRS and YFSETQ. As DNA, the CDR3 is TGCGCCAGCAGCTTGTTCTTCGGGGACACTGAAGCTTTCTTT. Translated: CASSLFFGDTEAFF.

The V and J genes are TRBV25-1 and TRBJ2-2; D might be TRBD1 or TRBD2, each matching 5 bases. Germline loops: CDR1 MGHDK, CDR2 SYGVNS. Trimming took off 8 bases at V and 0 bases at J, with 10 bases between the two ends. This CDR3 is 14 amino acids long. CDR3 in amino acids: CASEGLANTGELFF. In DNA, the CDR3 is TGTGCCAGCGAGGGGTTAGCGAACACCGGGGAGCTGTTTTTT.

The V call is TRBV19, the J call TRBJ1-1; 8 bases map to TRBD1. The V and J ends lost 6 bases and 1 base, in that order; junction bases with no gene match: 4. Germline lookup yields CDR1 LNHDA and CDR2 SQIVND (reference sequence). The CDR3 contains 14 residues. The chain's CDR3 is CASRTQGENTEAFF. The CDR3 coding sequence is TGTGCCAGTAGAACACAGGGGGAGAACACTGAAGCTTTCTTT.

This rearrangement joins TRBV15 to TRBJ2-5; D call uncertain. Trimming left V 0 bases short and J 3 bases short, with 5 bases between. Germline CDR1 is LNHNV and CDR2 is YYDKDF (reference sequence). This CDR3 region has 13 residues. CDR3 region: CATSRDPEETQYF. The CDR3 DNA reads TGTGCCACCAGCAGAGATCCGGAAGAGACCCAGTACTTC. Looking up the rest from reference TRBV15 and TRBJ2-5 gives the full variable domain: DAMVIQNPRYQVTQFGKPVTLSCSQTLNHNVMYWYQQKSSQAPKLLFHYYDKDFNNEADTPDNFQSRRPNTSFCFLDIRSPGLGDTAMYLCATSRDPEETQYFGPGTRLLVL.

V and J are TRBV6-2 or TRBV6-3 and TRBJ1-1; possibly TRBD1 for D (6 bases). CDR3 size: 18 residues. Germline V gene lookup returns CDR1 MNHEY and CDR2 SVGEGT. V gave up 0 bases and J gave up 4 bases, with 21 bases separating them. The CDR3 bases are TGTGCCAGCAGTTACTCGGCGTGGGGGGGCGAAGGAGGCACTGAAGCTTTCTTT. Translating it yields CASSYSAWGGEGGTEAFF.

The V gene is TRBV2, the J gene TRBJ2-2, with TRBD1 identical over 8 bases. CDR3 length: 13 residues. In germline, CDR1 is SNHLY, CDR2 FYNNEI. Losses at the gene ends were 9 bases for V and 2 bases for J; bases not matched to a gene: 2. The DNA of the CDR3 is TGTGCCAGGACAGGGGAAAACACCGGGGAGCTGTTTTTT. Its protein is CARTGENTGELFF.

This clonotype was found a few times. V usage is TRBV3-1 and J usage is TRBJ2-1, with D unresolved. V was cut by 6 bases and J by 2 bases, with 17 bases left in between. The CDR3 contains 16 residues. Per the germline V gene, CDR1 is LGHDT and CDR2 is YNNKEL (reference sequence). The CDR3 nucleotides are TGTGCCAGCAGTCGCACCCCAGGAGTTACCTACAATGAGCAGTTCTTC. It translates to CASSRTPGVTYNEQFF.

The chain has TRBV15 and TRBJ2-5; D perhaps matches TRBD2 (6 bases). The CDR3 has 15 residues. CDR1 and CDR2 from the germline V gene are LNHNV and YYDKDF (reference sequence). V lost 1 base to trimming and J lost 4 bases, with 13 bases between them. The CDR3 loop is CATSRVGGSLETQYF. DNA for the CDR3: TGTGCCACCAGCAGAGTCGGGGGAAGCTTAGAGACCCAGTACTTC.

Many counts were recorded for this clonotype. This sequence joins TRBV20-1 and TRBJ2-5, with a possible D match to TRBD2 (6 bases). Germline values: CDR1 DFQATT, CDR2 SNEGSKA (reference sequence). V was shortened by 5 bases and J by 2 bases, with 12 bases between the two germline ends. The CDR3 loop spans 13 amino acids. CDR3 in amino acids: CSAGTGLQETQYF. The CDR3 region has the DNA TGCAGTGCTGGAACCGGACTACAAGAGACCCAGTACTTC.